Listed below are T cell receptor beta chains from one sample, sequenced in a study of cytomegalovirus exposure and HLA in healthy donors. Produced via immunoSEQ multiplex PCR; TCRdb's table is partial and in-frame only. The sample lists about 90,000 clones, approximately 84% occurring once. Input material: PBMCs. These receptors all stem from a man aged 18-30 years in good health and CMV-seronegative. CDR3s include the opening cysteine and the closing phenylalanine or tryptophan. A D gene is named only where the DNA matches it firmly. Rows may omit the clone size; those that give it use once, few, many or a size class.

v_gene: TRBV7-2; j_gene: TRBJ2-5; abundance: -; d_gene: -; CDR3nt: TGTGCCAGCAGCTTAGTACAGCACCAAGAGACCCAGTACTTC; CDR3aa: CASSLVQHQETQYF
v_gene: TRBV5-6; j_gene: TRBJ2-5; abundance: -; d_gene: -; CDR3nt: TGTGCCAGCAGCTTGGTGGACTTTCAAGAGACCCAGTACTTC; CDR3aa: CASSLVDFQETQYF
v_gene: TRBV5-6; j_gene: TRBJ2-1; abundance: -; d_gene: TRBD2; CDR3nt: TGTGCCAGCAGCCTTGGACTAGCGGGCTGGCAGGGGCAGTTCTTC; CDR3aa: CASSLGLAGWQGQFF
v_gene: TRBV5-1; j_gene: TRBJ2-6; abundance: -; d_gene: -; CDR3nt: TGCGCCAGCAGCTTGGTTCCAGGAATCTCTGGGGCCAACGTCCTGACTTTC; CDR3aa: CASSLVPGISGANVLTF
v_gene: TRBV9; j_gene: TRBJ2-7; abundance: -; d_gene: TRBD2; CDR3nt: TGTGCCAGCAGCCGACTTGGGACTAGCGGGAGCTACGAGCAGTACTTC; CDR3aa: CASSRLGTSGSYEQYF
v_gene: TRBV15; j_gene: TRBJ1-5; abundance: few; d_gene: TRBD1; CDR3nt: TGTGCCACCAGCAGAGTTGACAGGGGGACTCAGCCCCAGCATTTT; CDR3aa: CATSRVDRGTQPQHF
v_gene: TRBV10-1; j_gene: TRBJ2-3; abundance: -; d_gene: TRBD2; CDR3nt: TGCGCCAGCAGTGAGTCGGGACTAGCGGGATTGGGTGCAGATACGCAGTATTTT; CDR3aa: CASSESGLAGLGADTQYF
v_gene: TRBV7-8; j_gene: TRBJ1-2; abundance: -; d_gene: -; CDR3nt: TGTGCCAGCAGCTTAGTTGTGACTCCCATTGGCTATGGCTACACCTTC; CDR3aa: CASSLVVTPIGYGYTF
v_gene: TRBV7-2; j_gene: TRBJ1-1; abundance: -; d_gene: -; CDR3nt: TGTGCCAGCAGCAAACAGACAGGGAACACTGAAGCTTTCTTT; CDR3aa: CASSKQTGNTEAFF
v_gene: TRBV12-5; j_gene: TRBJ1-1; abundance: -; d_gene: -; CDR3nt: TGTGCTAGTGGCCTCGAGCCCGGGAGGCATGCTTTCTTT; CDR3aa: CASGLEPGRHAFF
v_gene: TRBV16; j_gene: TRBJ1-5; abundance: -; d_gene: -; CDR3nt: TGTGCCAGCAGCCAATCAGACACCGGGACTACAGATCAGCCCCAGCATTTT; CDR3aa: CASSQSDTGTTDQPQHF
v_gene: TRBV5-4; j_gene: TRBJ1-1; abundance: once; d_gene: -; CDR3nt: TGTGCCAGCAGGACAGGAATGAACACTGAAGCTTTCTTT; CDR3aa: CASRTGMNTEAFF
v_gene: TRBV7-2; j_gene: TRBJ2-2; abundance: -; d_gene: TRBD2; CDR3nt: TGTGCCAGCAGCCCGTCTAGCGGGAGAGCTCCCGGGGAGCTGTTTTTT; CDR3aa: CASSPSSGRAPGELFF
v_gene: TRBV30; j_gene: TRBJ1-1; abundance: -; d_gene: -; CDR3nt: TGTGCCTGGAGTTCGGCGGACACTGAAGCTTTCTTT; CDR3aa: CAWSSADTEAFF
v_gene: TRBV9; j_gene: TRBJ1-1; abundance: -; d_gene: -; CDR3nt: TGTGCCAGCAGCGTAGCCCCGGGGGAGGTGAAGGGCACTGAAGCTTTCTTT; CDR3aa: CASSVAPGEVKGTEAFF
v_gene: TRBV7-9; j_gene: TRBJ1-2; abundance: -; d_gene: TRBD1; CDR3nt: TGTTCCAGCAGCTTCAAGGACAGGGCCTGCCACTTC; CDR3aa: CSSSFKDRACHF
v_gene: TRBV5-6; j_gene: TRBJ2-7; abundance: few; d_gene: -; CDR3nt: TGTGCCAGCAGCTTGGATTCTGTGCGCGAGCAGTACTTC; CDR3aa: CASSLDSVREQYF
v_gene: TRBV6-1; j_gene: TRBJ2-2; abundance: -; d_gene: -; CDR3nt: TGTGCCAGCCGGGGGTACACCGGGGAGCTGTTTTTT; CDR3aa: CASRGYTGELFF
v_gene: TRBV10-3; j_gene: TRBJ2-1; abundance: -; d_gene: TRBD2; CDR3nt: TGTGCCATCAGCGATAGCGGGAGGGAGCAGTTCTTC; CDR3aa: CAISDSGREQFF
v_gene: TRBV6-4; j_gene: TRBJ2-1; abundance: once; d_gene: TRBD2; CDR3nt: TGTGCCAGCAGTGACAAGCTAGCGGGACCCGCGTTCTTC; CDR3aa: CASSDKLAGPAFF
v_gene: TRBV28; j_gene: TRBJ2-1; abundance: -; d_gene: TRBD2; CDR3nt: TGTGCCAGTGAGACTAGCGGGAGGATCAATGAGCAGTTCTTC; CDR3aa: CASETSGRINEQFF
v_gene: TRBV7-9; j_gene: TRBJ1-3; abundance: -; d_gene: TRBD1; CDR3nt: TGTGCCAGCAGCAGACCCGGGACAGGGGGCTTGTCTGGAAACACCATATATTTT; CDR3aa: CASSRPGTGGLSGNTIYF
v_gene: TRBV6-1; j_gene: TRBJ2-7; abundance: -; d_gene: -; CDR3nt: TGTGCCAGCGCCCCCCCCCGCGACGAGCAGTACTTC; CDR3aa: CASAPPRDEQYF
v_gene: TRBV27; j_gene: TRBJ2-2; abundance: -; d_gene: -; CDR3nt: TGTGCCACGACCAGCGGGTTTACCGGGGAGCTGTTTTTT; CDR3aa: CATTSGFTGELFF
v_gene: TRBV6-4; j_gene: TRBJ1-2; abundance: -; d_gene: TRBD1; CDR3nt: TGTGCCAGCAGTGACGGACAGGGCCCTAACTATGGCTACACCTTC; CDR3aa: CASSDGQGPNYGYTF
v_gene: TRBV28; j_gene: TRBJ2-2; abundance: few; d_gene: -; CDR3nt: TGTGCCAGCATGGGAAGGGGCGGCACCGGGGAGCTGTTTTTT; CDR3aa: CASMGRGGTGELFF